This is a list of T cell receptor beta chains from one sample in a study of beta chain features in type 1 diabetes. Libraries were prepared by immunoSEQ multiplex PCR; TCRdb keeps only in-frame clonotypes and omits some of them. The data show 65,000 to 100,000 clones, 30% to 35% seen once. Input material: stem cell memory CD4+ T cells from blood. Receptor source: a woman in her late teens or twenties in good health. Each CDR3 is given with its conserved first and last residue. Fields, in order: D gene, J gene, clone size, V gene, CDR3 DNA, CDR3 protein. A D gene is named only where the DNA matches it firmly. Rows give clone size only sometimes, using once, few, many, or a class for an expanded clone.

d_gene: .
j_gene: TRBJ2-1
abundance: .
v_gene: TRBV5-7
CDR3nt: TGTGCCAGCAGCCGGGACACCGACGGGTCCTACAATGAGCAGTTCTTC
CDR3aa: CASSRDTDGSYNEQFF

d_gene: .
j_gene: TRBJ2-1
abundance: .
v_gene: TRBV28
CDR3nt: TGTGCCAGCAGGCCCGGGGTAGACAATGAGCAGTTCTTC
CDR3aa: CASRPGVDNEQFF

d_gene: .
j_gene: TRBJ2-2
abundance: .
v_gene: TRBV7-9
CDR3nt: TGTGCCAGCAGCCTAGGACGGGCGAACACCGGGGAGCTGTTTTTT
CDR3aa: CASSLGRANTGELFF

d_gene: .
j_gene: TRBJ2-1
abundance: .
v_gene: TRBV5-1
CDR3nt: TGCGCCAGCAGCCCGAGCGGTCCCAGCTCCTACAATGAGCAGTTCTTC
CDR3aa: CASSPSGPSSYNEQFF

d_gene: TRBD1
j_gene: TRBJ1-5
abundance: few
v_gene: TRBV9
CDR3nt: TGTGCCAGCAGCGAGGGGACAGGTTTAGTTCAGCCCCAGCATTTT
CDR3aa: CASSEGTGLVQPQHF

d_gene: TRBD1
j_gene: TRBJ1-3
abundance: .
v_gene: TRBV10-3
CDR3nt: TGTGCCATCAGTGAATGGACAGGGGCTGGAAACACCATATATTTT
CDR3aa: CAISEWTGAGNTIYF

d_gene: TRBD2
j_gene: TRBJ2-5
abundance: .
v_gene: TRBV4-2
CDR3nt: TGTGCCAGCAGCCAAGGAGCGGGGGGTAGGGAGACCCAGTACTTC
CDR3aa: CASSQGAGGRETQYF

d_gene: .
j_gene: TRBJ2-5
abundance: .
v_gene: TRBV4-3
CDR3nt: TGCGCCAGCAGCCGCCAAGCCGACAAATGGCAAGAGACCCAGTACTTC
CDR3aa: CASSRQADKWQETQYF

d_gene: .
j_gene: TRBJ2-2
abundance: .
v_gene: TRBV19
CDR3nt: TGTGCCAGTAAAAAACTTTCATCAACCGGGGAGCTGTTTTTT
CDR3aa: CASKKLSSTGELFF

d_gene: TRBD1
j_gene: TRBJ2-7
abundance: few
v_gene: TRBV29-1
CDR3nt: TGCAGCGTTTTGACAGGGATCTTATCGTACGAGCAGTACTTC
CDR3aa: CSVLTGILSYEQYF

d_gene: TRBD2
j_gene: TRBJ2-3
abundance: .
v_gene: TRBV4-2
CDR3nt: TGTGCCAGCAGCCAAGGTTCGGTGGCGGGAGTAGGAGATACGCAGTATTTT
CDR3aa: CASSQGSVAGVGDTQYF

d_gene: TRBD1
j_gene: TRBJ1-2
abundance: .
v_gene: TRBV2
CDR3nt: TGTGCCAGCAGTGCGCTACAGGGGGCAGACTATGGCTACACCTTC
CDR3aa: CASSALQGADYGYTF

d_gene: TRBD2
j_gene: TRBJ2-3
abundance: few
v_gene: TRBV5-4
CDR3nt: TGTGCCAGCAGCTTGGGTAGCGGGGGGGCGGATACGCAGTATTTT
CDR3aa: CASSLGSGGADTQYF

d_gene: .
j_gene: TRBJ2-1
abundance: few
v_gene: TRBV5-4
CDR3nt: TGTGCCAGCAGCTTGGACTCTTCCTACAATGAGCAGTTCTTC
CDR3aa: CASSLDSSYNEQFF

d_gene: .
j_gene: TRBJ1-4
abundance: .
v_gene: TRBV6-1
CDR3nt: TGTGCCAGCACCGAGTGGGGCGTAAATGAAAAACTGTTTTTT
CDR3aa: CASTEWGVNEKLFF

d_gene: TRBD1
j_gene: TRBJ1-6
abundance: once
v_gene: TRBV5-1
CDR3nt: TGCGCCAGCAGCTTGAATGGACAGGGGGATTCACCCCTCCACTTT
CDR3aa: CASSLNGQGDSPLHF

d_gene: TRBD1
j_gene: TRBJ1-2
abundance: few
v_gene: TRBV5-1
CDR3nt: TGCGCCAGCAGATACCGGGACAGGGAGAACTATGGCTACACCTTC
CDR3aa: CASRYRDRENYGYTF

d_gene: .
j_gene: TRBJ2-1
abundance: few
v_gene: TRBV28
CDR3nt: TGTGCCAGCAGTTTAAACCGGGACTCTACCAGGTCAGAGCAGTTCTTC
CDR3aa: CASSLNRDSTRSEQFF

d_gene: .
j_gene: TRBJ2-6
abundance: many
v_gene: TRBV14
CDR3nt: TGTGCCAGCAGCCCGGACAGCCTCTCTGGGGCCAACGTCCTGACTTTC
CDR3aa: CASSPDSLSGANVLTF

d_gene: TRBD2
j_gene: TRBJ2-7
abundance: .
v_gene: TRBV6-5
CDR3nt: TGTGCCAGCAGTTACTCTACGGGAGGGGTCTCCTACGAGCAGTACTTC
CDR3aa: CASSYSTGGVSYEQYF

d_gene: .
j_gene: TRBJ2-6
abundance: few
v_gene: TRBV27
CDR3nt: TGTGCCAGCAGTTTATATGCCGGTTCGAGTTCTGGGGCCAACGTCCTGACTTTC
CDR3aa: CASSLYAGSSSGANVLTF